This TCR beta chain was retrieved from a study of T cells in Graves' hyperthyroidism and ophthalmopathy. At the level of the study: Peripheral blood draws took place at initial diagnosis, ahead of any treatment.

Amplification targeted TCR beta CDR3 regions from RNA transcripts. During a first-round RT-PCR of the TCR CDR3, the HTBI primer set was used. TCRdb reprocessed the multiplex PCR reads via MiXCR and lists one record per CDR3 protein. The data show 110,000 to 150,000 distinct CDR3 sequences, with about 20% seen just once and 67% held by the top ten. Every diagnosis used clinical symptoms, serum thyroxine and TRAb, thyroid ultrasound and orbital computed tomography. Overall study findings and caveats: Among thyroid clonotypes expanded above 0.001, most also appeared in blood.

This clonotype was detected only a few times. Its cognate antigen is unknown. This sequence may be a read error, since a much larger clone differs from it by one base. The germline V and J ends were trimmed by 3 bases and 4 bases, with 10 bases remaining between them. CDR1 is SGHTA, CDR2 FQGNSA, per germline. This CDR3 region has 14 residues. This receptor was taken from a woman between 50 and 59 years old with Graves' hyperthyroidism that later progressed to Graves' ophthalmopathy. The chain links TRBV7-2 to TRBJ1-5; possible D gene TRBD1, 5 bases. Sequenced material: blood. The CDR3 DNA reads TGTACCAGCAGCTTCTGGGGGATAAATCAGCCCCAGCATTTT. Translation gives CTSSFWGINQPQHF.